This record looks at one T cell receptor (beta chain) sequence and its context. Its antigen is unidentified. The trim removed 2 bases at V and 2 bases at J, leaving 3 bases unmatched. The CDR3 has 16 amino acids. Germline CDR1 SGHTA, CDR2 FQGNSA. This entry is derived from a study of human T cells and chemical hapten exposure. On the study more broadly: Minor pooled library volume differences mainly drove per-sample TCR yield variation. General observations from the study: Alopecia was present in the donors, so their immune response may differ from healthy people's.

TCRdb independently ran MiXCR on the RACE reads; one entry per CDR3 protein. The sample includes around 100,000 distinct CDR3 sequences, roughly 11% of them seen just once. As to time point: patch test 1, 2 weeks after DPC sensitization. Treatment: therapeutic diphenylcyclopropenone sensitization with weekly scalp DPC. The clonotype originates from a middle-aged woman with alopecia areata. Some clones in this sample may be carry-over from other donors' samples. This material consisted of whole blood, taken in connection with sensitization to the hapten diphenylcyclopropenone (DPC). The chain combines TRBV7-2 with TRBJ2-2; TRBD1 agrees at 9 bases. The CDR3 nucleotides are TGTGCCAGCAGCTTAATGGGACAGGGAAACACCGGGGAGCTGTTTTTT. Its protein is CASSLMGQGNTGELFF.